The 21 T cell receptor beta chains below were found in one sample sequenced in a study of neurological immune-mediated disorders. A single record per CDR3 protein comes from TCRdb applying MiXCR to the 5' RACE reads. The sample lists over 35,000 distinct CDR3 sequences; 2.5% were seen once. Sequenced: PBMCs. The receptors shown here come from a man in his forties or fifties with multiple sclerosis.

This clonotype was found many times. This rearrangement joins TRBV5-1 to TRBJ2-2; D may be TRBD2 (5 bases). V was shortened by 0 bases and J by 4 bases, with 7 bases between the two germline ends. The CDR3 is 14 residues long. Germline V CDR1 and CDR2: SGHRS, YFSETQ. CDR3 DNA sequence: TGCGCCAGCAGCTTGGCCGGGATCACCGGGGAGCTGTTTTTT. Amino acids: CASSLAGITGELFF.

This clonotype showed up many times. The gene calls are TRBV3-1 and TRBJ2-1; the D is unclear. CDR3 size: 13 residues. Germline loops: CDR1 LGHDT, CDR2 YNNKEL (reference sequence). V lost 4 bases, J lost 7 bases, and 11 bases lay in between. This CDR3 reads CASSPPWPNEQFF. CDR3 nucleotide sequence: TGTGCCAGCAGCCCGCCCTGGCCTAATGAGCAGTTCTTC.

This clonotype was counted at least ten times. This chain joins TRBV28 and TRBJ2-7; no firm D call. The CDR3 extends over 14 amino acids. V was clipped by 5 bases and J by 0 bases, with 11 bases between them. Germline values: CDR1 MDHEN, CDR2 SYDVKM. The CDR3 DNA reads as TGTGCCAGCAGTCTCTACAGTGACTCCTACGAGCAGTACTTC. This encodes CASSLYSDSYEQYF.

This clonotype was observed many times. The chain employs TRBV20-1 and TRBJ2-3, with 8 bases aligning to TRBD2. Unmatched junction bases numbered 3, after V lost 0 bases and J lost 4 bases. The CDR3 contains 14 residues. The germline CDR1 and CDR2 sequences are DFQATT and SNEGSKA (reference sequence). CDR3 coding DNA: TGCAGTGCTAGAGACGGGGGGGGCGCAGATACGCAGTATTTT. It translates to CSARDGGGADTQYF.

This clonotype was recorded at least ten times. The chain couples TRBV5-6 to TRBJ1-2; no clear D gene. CDR1 is SGHDT and CDR2 is YYEEEE in the germline V gene. The V end lost 0 bases, the J end lost 14 bases, and 14 bases lay between the germline ends. The CDR3 extends over 12 amino acids. CDR3 loop: CASSLGTPQGTF. CDR3 DNA sequence: TGTGCCAGCAGCTTGGGCACCCCCCAAGGGACCTTC.

This clonotype has only a few counts. This may arise from a read error, as a much more abundant clone is one base away. The chain couples TRBV5-1 to TRBJ1-5, with 7 nucleotides matching TRBD1. The CDR3 sequence is 14 residues long. Germline CDR1 reads SGHRS; CDR2 reads YFSETQ. The CDR3 nucleotides read TGCGCCAGCAGCTCGGGACAGCCTAATCAGCCCCAGAATTTT. It is translated as CASSSGQPNQPQNF. The complete variable domain, with remaining parts taken from reference TRBV5-1 and TRBJ1-5, reads KAGVTQTPRYLIKTRGQQVTLSCSPISGHRSVSWYQQTPGQGLQFLFEYFSETQRNKGNFPGRFSGRQFSNSRSEMNVSTLELGDSALYLCASSSGQPNQPQNFGDGTRLSIL.

Ten or more counts support this clonotype. The chain is built from TRBV5-1 and TRBJ2-1; a possible D gene is TRBD2 (6 bases). The CDR3 is made up of 14 amino acids. Germline values: CDR1 SGHRS, CDR2 YFSETQ. The ends were cut back, 4 bases at V and 7 bases at J, with 15 bases in the middle. Here the CDR3 reads CASSLWNGGNEQFF. The CDR3 DNA follows: TGCGCCAGCAGCCTGTGGAATGGGGGGAATGAGCAGTTCTTC.

This clonotype was counted ten times or more. This chain joins TRBV20-1 and TRBJ2-3; the match to TRBD1 covers 7 bases. The length of the CDR3 is 12 residues. Germline assignment: CDR1 DFQATT and CDR2 SNEGSKA (reference sequence). V lost 7 bases, J lost 4 bases, and 5 bases stayed unmatched. CDR3 sequence reads: CSVTGAPDTQYF. For the CDR3, the DNA is TGCAGTGTCACAGGGGCCCCAGATACGCAGTATTTT.

This clonotype has a count of ten or more. The chain combines TRBV4-1 with TRBJ2-5, with a possible D match to TRBD2 (6 bases). Germline V gives CDR1 MGHRA, CDR2 YSYEKL. The CDR3 consists of 17 residues. Trimming removed 1 base from V and 2 bases from J, with 17 bases in between. This CDR3 reads CASSQVLGLGGQETQYF. Here the CDR3 DNA reads TGCGCCAGCAGCCAAGTTTTGGGCCTGGGGGGACAAGAGACCCAGTACTTC.

This clonotype showed up many times. The chain recombines TRBV12-3 or TRBV12-4 with TRBJ1-1, with D uncertain. The CDR3 has 14 residues. With 4 bases removed from V and 0 bases from J, the gap between germline ends came to 9 bases. Written as DNA, the CDR3 is TGTGCCAGCAGTTCCCCACAGATGAACACTGAAGCTTTCTTT. It encodes CASSSPQMNTEAFF.

This clonotype appeared a few times. The chain is built from TRBV4-1 and TRBJ2-7; 9 bases fit TRBD1. CDR3 size: 15 residues. V shed 1 base, J shed 4 bases, and the junction held 5 bases outside the gene matches. Germline assignment: CDR1 MGHRA and CDR2 YSYEKL. The chain's CDR3 is CASSQVQGAQYEQYF. CDR3 bases: TGCGCCAGCAGCCAAGTACAGGGGGCGCAGTACGAGCAGTACTTC.

This clonotype was detected many times. This rearrangement joins TRBV5-1 to TRBJ2-3; the D is unclear. Germline V gene data show CDR1 as SGHRS and CDR2 as YFSETQ. The V end lost 4 bases, the J end lost 2 bases, and 5 bases lay between the germline ends. The CDR3 loop spans 12 amino acids. The CDR3 coding sequence is TGCGCCAGCAGCGAACCCACAGATACGCAGTATTTT. It is translated as CASSEPTDTQYF.

The genes are TRBV5-4 and TRBJ1-1; the D is unclear. Germline CDR1 reads SGHNT; CDR2 reads YYREEE (reference sequence). The CDR3 has 15 residues. The V end lost 4 bases, the J end lost 1 base, and 14 bases lay between the germline ends. CDR3 in DNA: TGTGCCAGCAGCGTGGGTGGTCAAGGGAACACTGAAGCTTTCTTT. Protein sequence: CASSVGGQGNTEAFF.

This clonotype was counted many times. The chain uses TRBV11-2 and TRBJ2-1; TRBD2 matches 7 bases. Germline CDR1 reads SGHAT; CDR2 reads FQNNGV. Trimming took 4 bases from V and 7 from J; bases not matched to a gene: 1. The CDR3 extends over 12 amino acids. CDR3 region: CASSWGGNEQFF. The CDR3, as DNA: TGTGCCAGCAGCTGGGGAGGGAATGAGCAGTTCTTC.

In its sample, this clonotype is medium-sized (0.01 to 0.1%). The chain links TRBV7-2 to TRBJ1-3; no clear D gene. Trimming stripped 3 bases from V and 4 bases from J, with 10 bases between. This CDR3 has 14 residues. Germline V CDR1 and CDR2: SGHTA, FQGNSA. The CDR3 DNA reads as TGTGCCAGCAGCTTGGCCGCACACGGAAACACCATATATTTT. This translates into CASSLAAHGNTIYF.

This chain connects TRBV12-2 to TRBJ1-4; the table's D gene call, TRBD1, was not cross checked with the DNA. TRBV12-2 is classified as a pseudogene. The CDR3 is 17 amino acids. The CDR3 sequence: CASRSPGRTTTNEKLFF. The CDR3 DNA sequence: TGTGCAAGTCGCTCCCCGGGACGGACTACTACTAATGAAAAACTGTTTTTT.

In this sample, this clonotype turned up many times. In DNA form, the CDR3 reads TGTGCCAGCAGCGCGAGCCGTTTAAAGGTGTACACCGGGGAGCTGTTTTTT. As protein: CASSASRLKVYTGELFF. This chain joins TRBV9 and TRBJ2-2; no clear D. V was shortened by 3 bases and J by 3 bases, with 18 bases between the two germline ends. The germline CDR1 and CDR2 sequences are SGDLS and YYNGEE. The length of the CDR3 is 17 residues. The full variable domain, rest sourced from reference TRBV9 and TRBJ2-2, is DSGVTQTPKHLITATGQRVTLRCSPRSGDLSVYWYQQSLDQGLQFLIQYYNGEERAKGNILERFSAQQFPDLHSELNLSSLELGDSALYFCASSASRLKVYTGELFFGEGSRLTVL.

This clonotype was picked up many times. V is TRBV5-6 and J is TRBJ2-3; D possibly matches TRBD1 or TRBD2 (5 bases each). The CDR3 covers 15 residues. The V gene lost 4 bases and the J gene lost 1 base, with 13 bases spanning the gap. The germline gives CDR1 SGHDT, CDR2 YYEEEE. CDR3 bases: TGTGCCAGCAGCCGCCGGGGACGCCGCACAGATACGCAGTATTTT. Translated, it gives CASSRRGRRTDTQYF.

Many counts were recorded for this clonotype. The V call is TRBV6-5, the J call TRBJ2-2, with D possibly being TRBD2 (7 bases). This CDR3 comprises 18 residues. Germline values: CDR1 MNHEY, CDR2 SVGAGI. Trimming took 4 bases from V and 0 from J, leaving 18 bases between them. CDR3 in DNA: TGTGCCAGCAGTTTTCGGGCGGGGGCCCTGGCGAACACCGGGGAGCTGTTTTTT. Amino acids: CASSFRAGALANTGELFF.

This clonotype was counted many times. This chain uses TRBV5-1 with TRBJ2-7; the match to TRBD1 covers 7 bases. Trimming took 4 bases from V and 1 from J; bases not matched to a gene: 2. The CDR3 extends over 13 amino acids. Germline assignment: CDR1 SGHRS and CDR2 YFSETQ. The CDR3, as DNA: TGCGCCAGCAGCACGGGACAGTCCTACGAGCAGTACTTC. This translates into CASSTGQSYEQYF.

By its share, this clonotype is medium-sized. The rearrangement uses TRBV10-2 and TRBJ1-1; possibly TRBD1 for D (6 bases). Trimming removed 3 bases from V and 0 bases from J, with 17 bases in between. Germline V gene lookup returns CDR1 WSHSY and CDR2 SAAADI. This CDR3 is 17 amino acids long. CDR3: CASSDGGRGALNTEAFF. The CDR3 DNA follows: TGCGCCAGCAGTGATGGGGGGCGGGGGGCCTTGAACACTGAAGCTTTCTTT.